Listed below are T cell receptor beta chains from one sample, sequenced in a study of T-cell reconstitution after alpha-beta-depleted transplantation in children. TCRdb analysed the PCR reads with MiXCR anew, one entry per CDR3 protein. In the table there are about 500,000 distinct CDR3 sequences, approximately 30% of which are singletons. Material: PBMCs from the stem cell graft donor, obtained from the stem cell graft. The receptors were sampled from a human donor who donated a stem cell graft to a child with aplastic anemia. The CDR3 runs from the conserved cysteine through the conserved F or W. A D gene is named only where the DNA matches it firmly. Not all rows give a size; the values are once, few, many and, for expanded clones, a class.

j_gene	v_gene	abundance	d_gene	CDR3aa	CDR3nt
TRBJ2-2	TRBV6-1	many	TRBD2	CASSGTGLAGAFHGELFF	TGTGCCAGCAGTGGAACGGGACTAGCGGGAGCCTTTCACGGGGAGCTGTTTTTT
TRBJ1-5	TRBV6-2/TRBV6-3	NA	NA	CASSYLDSFYQPQHF	TGTGCCAGCAGTTATCTCGACAGTTTTTATCAGCCCCAGCATTTT
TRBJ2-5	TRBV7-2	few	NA	CASSLVASRDQYF	TGTGCCAGCAGCTTAGTAGCGAGTCGGGACCAGTACTTC
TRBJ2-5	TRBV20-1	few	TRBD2	CSAISGSEETQYF	TGCAGTGCAATTAGCGGGAGTGAGGAGACCCAGTACTTC
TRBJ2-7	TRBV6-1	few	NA	CASSSSTGGRSYF	TGTGCCAGCAGCTCATCAACTGGGGGCCGATCGTACTTC
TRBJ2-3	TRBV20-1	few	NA	CSARRESTDTQYF	TGCAGTGCTAGAAGGGAGAGCACAGATACGCAGTATTTT
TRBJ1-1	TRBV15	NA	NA	CATSRQRMNTEAFF	TGTGCCACCAGCAGACAGAGGATGAACACTGAAGCTTTCTTT
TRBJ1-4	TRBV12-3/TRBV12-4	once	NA	CASSTEGIGEKLFF	TGTGCCAGCAGCACAGAGGGGATAGGTGAAAAACTGTTTTTT
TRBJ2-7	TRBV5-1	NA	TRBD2	CASSLPPGLAEYEQYF	TGCGCCAGCAGCTTGCCACCGGGACTAGCGGAATACGAGCAGTACTTC
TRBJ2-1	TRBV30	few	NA	CAWSMTGAASYNEQFF	TGTGCCTGGAGCATGACGGGAGCCGCCTCCTACAATGAGCAGTTCTTC
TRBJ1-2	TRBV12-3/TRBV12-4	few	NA	CASTATANYGYTF	TGTGCCAGCACGGCGACAGCGAACTATGGCTACACCTTC
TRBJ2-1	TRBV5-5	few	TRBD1	CASRRTGTDNEQFF	TGTGCCAGCAGACGTACCGGGACAGACAATGAGCAGTTCTTC
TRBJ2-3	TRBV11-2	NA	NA	CASSLDVGRTDTQYF	TGTGCCAGCAGCTTAGACGTGGGGCGCACAGATACGCAGTATTTT
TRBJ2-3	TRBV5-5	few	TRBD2	CASSYGTSGHTDTQYF	TGTGCCAGCAGCTACGGGACTAGCGGACACACAGATACGCAGTATTTT
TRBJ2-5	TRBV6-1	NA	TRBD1	CASSPHETGSETQYF	TGTGCCAGCAGTCCCCACGAGACAGGGAGCGAGACCCAGTACTTC
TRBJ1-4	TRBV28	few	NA	CASSAPSGLSEKLFF	TGTGCCAGCAGTGCGCCATCGGGGCTGTCCGAAAAACTGTTTTTT
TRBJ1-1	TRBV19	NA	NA	CASTRVMNTEAFF	TGTGCCAGTACCAGAGTGATGAACACTGAAGCTTTCTTT
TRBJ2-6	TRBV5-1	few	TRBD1	CASSLGQGAAGANVLTF	TGCGCCAGCAGCTTGGGACAGGGGGCGGCAGGGGCCAACGTCCTGACTTTC
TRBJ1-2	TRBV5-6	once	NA	CASSLRFGYGYGYTF	TGTGCCAGCAGCTTACGGTTTGGGTACGGCTATGGCTACACCTTC
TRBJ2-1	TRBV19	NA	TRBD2	CASSMTREGPYNEQFF	TGTGCCAGTAGTATGACGCGGGAGGGCCCCTACAATGAGCAGTTCTTC
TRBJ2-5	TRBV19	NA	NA	CASSVDGKGTQYF	TGTGCCAGTAGTGTCGACGGGAAAGGGACCCAGTACTTC
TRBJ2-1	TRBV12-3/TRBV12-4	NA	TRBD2	CASSPAGGDYNEQFF	TGTGCCAGCAGCCCCGCGGGGGGCGACTACAATGAGCAGTTCTTC
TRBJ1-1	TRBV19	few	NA	CASSDVRNTEAFF	TGTGCCAGTAGCGACGTAAGGAACACTGAAGCTTTCTTT
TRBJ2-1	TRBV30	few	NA	CAWRRQILANEQFF	TGTGCCTGGAGGCGTCAGATCCTTGCCAATGAGCAGTTCTTC
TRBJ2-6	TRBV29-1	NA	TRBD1	CSVSTGVGANVLTF	TGCAGCGTGAGCACAGGGGTTGGGGCCAACGTCCTGACTTTC
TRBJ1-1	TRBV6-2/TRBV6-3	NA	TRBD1	CASSRILTGTGHTEAFF	TGTGCCAGCAGCCGCATTCTAACCGGGACAGGGCACACTGAAGCTTTCTTT
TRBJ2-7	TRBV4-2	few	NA	CASSPPEDYYEQYF	TGTGCCAGCAGCCCACCCGAGGACTACTACGAGCAGTACTTC
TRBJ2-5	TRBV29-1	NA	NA	CSVGLRGAQYF	TGCAGCGTAGGCCTGCGAGGGGCCCAGTACTTC
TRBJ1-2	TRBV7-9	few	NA	CASSSARGEAYGYTF	TGTGCCAGCAGCTCCGCTAGGGGGGAGGCCTATGGCTACACCTTC
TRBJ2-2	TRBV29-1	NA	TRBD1	CSVSRGRAGELFF	TGCAGCGTTAGCAGGGGGCGCGCCGGGGAGCTGTTTTTT
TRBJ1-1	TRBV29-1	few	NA	CSVEDQAGGETEAFF	TGCAGCGTTGAAGATCAGGCCGGGGGAGAGACTGAAGCTTTCTTT
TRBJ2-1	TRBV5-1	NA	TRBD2	CASSPGSGIGNEQFF	TGCGCCAGCAGCCCGGGTAGCGGGATAGGAAATGAGCAGTTCTTC
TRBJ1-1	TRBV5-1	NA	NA	CASSLWQGTEAFF	TGCGCCAGCAGCTTGTGGCAGGGCACTGAAGCTTTCTTT
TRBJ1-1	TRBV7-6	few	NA	CASSYRGGRVTEAFF	TGTGCCAGCAGTTATCGGGGGGGCAGGGTCACTGAAGCTTTCTTT
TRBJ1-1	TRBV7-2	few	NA	CASSLEKITEAFF	TGTGCCAGCAGCTTAGAAAAAATCACTGAAGCTTTCTTT
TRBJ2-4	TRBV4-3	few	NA	CASSQDTAAYLAKNIQYF	TGCGCCAGCAGCCAAGATACCGCGGCGTACCTAGCCAAAAACATTCAGTACTTC
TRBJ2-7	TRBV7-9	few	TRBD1	CASSSGTGGIEQYF	TGTGCCAGCAGTTCCGGGACAGGGGGCATCGAGCAGTACTTC
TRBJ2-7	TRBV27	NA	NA	CASSIPVDRYSYEQYF	TGTGCCAGCAGCATTCCGGTCGACAGATACTCCTACGAGCAGTACTTC
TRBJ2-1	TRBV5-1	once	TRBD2	CASSDTSGGNEQFF	TGCGCCAGCAGCGACACTAGCGGGGGGAATGAGCAGTTCTTC
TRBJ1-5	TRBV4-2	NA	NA	CASSQAVQGGNQPQHF	TGTGCCAGCAGCCAAGCCGTACAGGGAGGCAATCAGCCCCAGCATTTT
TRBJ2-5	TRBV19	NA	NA	CASNAGAHETQYF	TGTGCCAGTAACGCAGGGGCACACGAGACCCAGTACTTC
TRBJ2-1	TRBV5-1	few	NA	CATKDYNEQFF	TGCGCCACCAAGGATTACAATGAGCAGTTCTTC
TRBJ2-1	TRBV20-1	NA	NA	CRVGETYNEQFF	TGCCGTGTCGGTGAGACTTACAATGAGCAGTTCTTC